These 32 T cell receptor beta chains came from one sample sequenced in a study of cytomegalovirus exposure and HLA in healthy donors. With 60 Vbeta and 13 Jbeta primers, the PCR was carried out. Assay used: immunoSEQ multiplex PCR; TCRdb lists only in-frame clones, some missing. The data contain over 45,000 clones, around 83% of them singletons. The sample consisted of PBMCs. Receptors originate from a man under 40 in good health and CMV-seronegative.

The chain recombines TRBV10-3 with TRBJ2-1, with 8 nucleotides matching TRBD2. Germline V gene sequence: CDR1 ENHRY, CDR2 SYGVKD. Trimming cost V 7 bases and J 0 bases; bases outside gene matches: 20. The CDR3 extends over 20 amino acids. CDR3 DNA sequence: TGTGCCATCATAATACAACCGGGACTAGGTGTCTCCAACTCCTACAATGAGCAGTTCTTC. It translates to CAIIIQPGLGVSNSYNEQFF.

The genes are TRBV10-3 and TRBJ2-2; 8 bases match TRBD1. V lost 4 bases and J lost 1; bases outside the gene matches: 5. CDR3 length: 16 amino acids. The germline gives CDR1 ENHRY, CDR2 SYGVKD. The DNA for the CDR3 is TGTGCCATCAGTGGAACCGGGACAGGGAACACCGGGGAGCTGTTTTTT. Encoded protein: CAISGTGTGNTGELFF.

This chain uses TRBV18 with TRBJ2-3, with 7 bases aligning to TRBD1. The germline V gene has CDR1 KGHSH and CDR2 LQKENI. Unmatched junction bases numbered 6, after V lost 4 bases and J lost 2 bases. The length of the CDR3 is 15 residues. CDR3: CASSLRQGATDTQYF. CDR3 sequence (DNA): TGTGCCAGCTCACTCCGACAGGGCGCCACAGATACGCAGTATTTT.

This clone has only a few counts. The chain recombines TRBV2 with TRBJ1-5; 7 nucleotides agree with TRBD1. This CDR3 has 15 amino acids. From germline, CDR1 is SNHLY and CDR2 FYNNEI. The ends lost 2 bases at V and 8 bases at J; junction bases unmatched: 9. CDR3 sequence: CASSEIQGGFEPQHF. The CDR3 bases are TGTGCCAGCAGTGAAATCCAGGGGGGTTTTGAGCCCCAGCATTTT.

This clone was recorded once. The chain is built from TRBV30 and TRBJ2-1, with 7 bases matching TRBD1. This CDR3 contains 14 residues. Trimming at V came to 7 bases and at J to 5 bases, leaving 11 bases not matched to a gene. CDR1 GTSNPN and CDR2 SVGIG come from the germline V gene (reference sequence). The CDR3 reads CAFTPNDRDNEQFF. The CDR3 bases are TGTGCCTTTACCCCCAACGACAGGGACAATGAGCAGTTCTTC.

J is TRBJ1-1 and V is TRBV6-5; maybe TRBD1 (5 bases). Trimming pared 0 bases from V and 11 bases from J, leaving 7 bases between. This CDR3 comprises 11 residues. In germline, CDR1 is MNHEY, CDR2 SVGAGI. The CDR3 sequence: CASSYSGQAFF. CDR3 sequence (DNA): TGTGCCAGCAGTTACTCGGGGCAGGCTTTCTTT.

The rearrangement joins TRBV5-6 to TRBJ2-7; 9 bases map to TRBD1. Germline values: CDR1 SGHDT, CDR2 YYEEEE. The CDR3 is made up of 16 amino acids. Trimming at V came to 2 bases and at J to 5 bases, leaving 11 bases not matched to a gene. CDR3 bases: TGTGCCAGCAGCTTACTAACCGGGACAGGGTATAACGAGCAGTACTTC. This translates into CASSLLTGTGYNEQYF. The variable domain in full, with the rest retrieved from reference TRBV5-6 and TRBJ2-7, is DAGVTQSPTHLIKTRGQQVTLRCSPKSGHDTVSWYQQALGQGPQFIFQYYEEEERQRGNFPDRFSGHQFPNYSSELNVNALLLGDSALYLCASSLLTGTGYNEQYFGPGTRLTVT.

The V call is TRBV5-1, the J call TRBJ2-3; D uncertain. The CDR3 covers 13 residues. V lost 2 bases to trimming and J lost 3 bases, with 7 bases between them. Germline V CDR1 and CDR2: SGHRS, YFSETQ. This CDR3 reads CASSFPGTDTQYF. CDR3 bases: TGCGCCAGCAGCTTCCCCGGGACAGATACGCAGTATTTT.

This sequence joins TRBV29-1 and TRBJ1-1; D is unresolved. From germline, CDR1 is SQVTM and CDR2 ANQGSEA. The CDR3 is made up of 13 amino acids. Trimming stripped 7 bases from V and 2 bases from J, with 14 bases between. In DNA, the CDR3 is TGCAGCGCCCTACGCGACACCAACACTGAAGCTTTCTTT. Its protein product is CSALRDTNTEAFF.

This chain connects TRBV4-1 to TRBJ1-4; D gene uncertain. Germline values: CDR1 MGHRA, CDR2 YSYEKL. Trimming shortened V by 0 bases and J by 1 base, and 6 bases separated the two germline ends. There are 15 residues in the CDR3. The CDR3 is CASSQDAVTNEKLFF. CDR3 nucleotides: TGCGCCAGCAGCCAAGATGCAGTAACTAATGAAAAACTGTTTTTT.

The V call is TRBV27, the J call TRBJ1-5; D remains ambiguous. This CDR3 has 15 amino acids. Germline assignment: CDR1 MNHEY and CDR2 SMNVEV (reference sequence). V lost 1 base, J lost 7 bases, and 14 bases lay in between. CDR3 nucleotides: TGTGCCAGCAGTTTATTGGGAGGGAGAGGGCAGCCCCAGCATTTT. Translating gives CASSLLGGRGQPQHF.

The chain links TRBV6-5 to TRBJ2-7; the match to TRBD1 covers 9 bases. Looked up from germline, CDR1 is MNHEY and CDR2 is SVGAGI. Unmatched junction bases numbered 5, after V lost 0 bases and J lost 5 bases. The CDR3 is 15 residues long. CDR3 in amino acids: CASSYSDRGLNEQYF. CDR3 bases: TGTGCCAGCAGTTACTCGGACAGGGGCCTGAACGAGCAGTACTTC.

This chain connects TRBV9 to TRBJ2-6, with 7 bases that match TRBD2. The ends lost 7 bases at V and 0 bases at J; junction bases unmatched: 13. Germline V gene sequence: CDR1 SGDLS, CDR2 YYNGEE. This CDR3 region has 18 residues. CDR3 coding DNA: TGTGCCAGCGCAAGAGGGGATAGCGGGTTCTCTGGGGCCAACGTCCTGACTTTC. This sequence encodes CASARGDSGFSGANVLTF.

The CDR3 sequence: CASSRQVYNEQFF. As DNA, the CDR3 is TGTGCCAGCAGTCGACAGGTCTACAATGAGCAGTTCTTC. The chain carries TRBV14 and TRBJ2-1, with D possibly matching TRBD1 (6 bases). Trimming stripped 6 bases from V and 3 bases from J, with 9 bases between. This CDR3 contains 13 residues. Germline V lookup: CDR1 SGHDN, CDR2 FVKESK.

This sequence joins TRBV4-3 and TRBJ2-7, with D unresolved. The CDR3 covers 14 residues. Trimming took off 1 base at V and 0 bases at J, with 7 bases between the two ends. The germline gives CDR1 LGHNA, CDR2 YSLEER. The chain's CDR3 is CASSQVVSSYEQYF. The CDR3 DNA sequence: TGCGCCAGCAGCCAAGTGGTCAGCTCCTACGAGCAGTACTTC.

CDR3 region: CASSLRQAPSYGYTF. CDR3 sequence (DNA): TGTGCCAGCAGCCTCCGACAGGCGCCTAGCTATGGCTACACCTTC. The rearrangement uses TRBV5-6 and TRBJ1-2; tentatively, D is TRBD1 (6 bases). Germline lookup yields CDR1 SGHDT and CDR2 YYEEEE. Trimming pared 4 bases from V and 4 bases from J, leaving 17 bases between. The CDR3 spans 15 residues.

The V call is TRBV5-4, the J call TRBJ2-3, with 12 bases that match TRBD2. With V trimmed by 4 bases and J by 1 base, 7 bases remained unmatched. The length of the CDR3 is 17 residues. The germline CDR1 and CDR2 sequences are SGHNT and YYREEE (reference sequence). The CDR3 DNA reads TGTGCCAGCAGCATACGACTAGCGGGAGAGGGCACAGATACGCAGTATTTT. It encodes CASSIRLAGEGTDTQYF.

This clone was observed a single time. The genes are TRBV10-3 and TRBJ2-3; TRBD1 might be the D (5 bases). V was cut by 3 bases and J by 2 bases, with 12 bases left in between. The CDR3 is 15 residues long. The germline gives CDR1 ENHRY, CDR2 SYGVKD. The CDR3 nucleotides are TGTGCCATCAGTGATATTGTCAGGGACACAGATACGCAGTATTTT. Its protein product is CAISDIVRDTDTQYF.

The rearrangement joins TRBV5-4 to TRBJ1-1; 10 nucleotides match TRBD1. V shed 6 bases, J shed 4 bases, and the junction held 12 bases outside the gene matches. Germline assignment: CDR1 SGHNT and CDR2 YYREEE (reference sequence). The CDR3 has 16 amino acids. The CDR3 coding sequence is TGTGCCAGCATTCCATCCACCGGGACAGGGGTCACTGAAGCTTTCTTT. This sequence encodes CASIPSTGTGVTEAFF.

The chain carries TRBV27 and TRBJ1-1; D is ambiguous. The CDR3 loop spans 14 amino acids. V dropped 2 bases and J dropped 0 bases, with 7 bases sitting between them. Germline V lookup: CDR1 MNHEY, CDR2 SMNVEV (reference sequence). The CDR3 DNA sequence: TGTGCCAGCAGTTTAGGGCCTTTGAACACTGAAGCTTTCTTT. This sequence encodes CASSLGPLNTEAFF.

This chain connects TRBV7-8 to TRBJ2-7; 7 bases are a match to TRBD1. CDR3 length: 14 residues. J lost 3 bases, V lost 1 base, and 3 bases had no gene match. Germline V CDR1 and CDR2: SGHVS, FQNEAQ. The CDR3 reads CASSLVGQSYEQYF. The CDR3 DNA is TGTGCCAGCAGCTTAGTGGGACAGAGCTACGAGCAGTACTTC.

The chain joins TRBV7-6 to TRBJ1-6, with D possibly being TRBD1 (6 bases). Trimming stripped 1 base from V and 6 bases from J, with 10 bases between. This CDR3 is 15 amino acids long. Germline V gene data show CDR1 as SGHVS and CDR2 as FNYEAQ. The CDR3 DNA reads TGTGCCAGCAGCTTAGGAACAGGGCTTAATTCACCCCTCCACTTT. It codes for CASSLGTGLNSPLHF.

V and J are TRBV15 and TRBJ1-1; 7 nucleotides align to TRBD1. This CDR3 spans 14 amino acids. The germline V gene has CDR1 LNHNV and CDR2 YYDKDF (reference sequence). V shed 0 bases and J 5 bases; nucleotides not matched to a gene: 3. CDR3 region: CATSREAGGTEAFF. CDR3 nucleotide sequence: TGTGCCACCAGCAGAGAGGCAGGGGGGACTGAAGCTTTCTTT.

The genes are TRBV4-3 and TRBJ2-2, with D maybe TRBD1 (6 bases). The V end was cut by 1 base, the J end by 3 bases, with 9 bases between. CDR1 and CDR2 (germline): LGHNA, YSLEER. The CDR3 sequence is 15 residues long. CDR3 protein: CASSQGTVDTGELFF. Here the CDR3 DNA reads TGCGCCAGCAGCCAAGGGACAGTCGACACCGGGGAGCTGTTTTTT.

The chain combines TRBV19 with TRBJ2-7, with 11 bases lining up with TRBD1. V lost 2 bases to trimming and J lost 2 bases; unmatched junction nucleotides: 8. Germline assignment: CDR1 LNHDA and CDR2 SQIVND (reference sequence). The CDR3 runs 17 residues. The CDR3 sequence is CASSIQTPGQGAYEQYF. In nucleotides, the CDR3 is TGTGCCAGTAGTATACAAACCCCGGGACAGGGGGCCTACGAGCAGTACTTC.

The chain links TRBV7-9 to TRBJ1-6; tentative D call: TRBD1 (6 bases). This CDR3 region has 13 residues. Germline V gene lookup returns CDR1 SEHNR and CDR2 FQNEAQ (reference sequence). The V gene lost 1 base and the J gene lost 10 bases, with 8 bases spanning the gap. CDR3 in amino acids: CASSLEGGSPLHF. The CDR3, as DNA: TGTGCCAGCAGCTTAGAGGGGGGGTCACCCCTCCACTTT.

The chain combines TRBV2 with TRBJ1-2; the match to TRBD1 covers 9 bases. CDR3 length: 16 residues. CDR1 and CDR2 (germline): SNHLY, FYNNEI. J gave up 6 bases and V 3 bases, and 11 bases lay outside the gene matches. The CDR3 is CASSEGPGQGINGYTF. For the CDR3, the DNA is TGTGCCAGCAGTGAGGGTCCGGGACAGGGAATTAATGGCTACACCTTC.

The V and J genes are TRBV19 and TRBJ2-3; the D gene is possibly TRBD2 (6 bases). CDR3 length: 16 residues. Germline V gene sequence: CDR1 LNHDA, CDR2 SQIVND (reference sequence). The germline V and J ends were trimmed by 3 bases and 3 bases, with 16 bases remaining between them. This chain's CDR3 is CASSILSGTFTDTQYF. In DNA, the CDR3 is TGTGCCAGTAGTATTCTGTCCGGGACTTTTACAGATACGCAGTATTTT.

The J gene is TRBJ2-7, the V gene TRBV11-2, with 14 positions matching TRBD2. This CDR3 has 15 residues. Germline CDR1 is SGHAT and CDR2 is FQNNGV. Unmatched junction bases numbered 7, after V lost 3 bases and J lost 9 bases. This CDR3 is CASSFRGLAGEWQYF. CDR3 DNA: TGTGCCAGCAGCTTCAGGGGACTAGCGGGAGAATGGCAGTACTTC.

The chain is built from TRBV5-4 and TRBJ2-5, with a weak D call TRBD1 (7 bases). Gene TRBJ2-7 matches the end of the DNA better, so the J call may be wrong. The CDR3 contains 15 residues. Germline loops: CDR1 SGHNT, CDR2 YYREEE (reference sequence). The CDR3 sequence: CASSQGGPVSYEQYF. The CDR3 region has the DNA TGTGCCAGCAGCCAGGGGGGTCCAGTCTCCTACGAGCAGTACTTC.

V and J are TRBV6-5 and TRBJ2-2; TRBD1 agrees at 12 bases. Per germline, CDR1 MNHEY and CDR2 SVGAGI. This CDR3 has 14 amino acids. With 5 bases clipped from V and 6 bases from J, the junction kept 1 base outside the gene matches. The CDR3 spells CASSGDRGPGELFF. The CDR3 bases are TGTGCCAGCAGTGGGGACAGGGGGCCCGGGGAGCTGTTTTTT.

The V gene is TRBV7-9, the J gene TRBJ2-5; D is unresolved. This CDR3 region has 12 residues. V was shortened by 8 bases and J by 3 bases, with 10 bases between the two germline ends. CDR1 SEHNR and CDR2 FQNEAQ come from the germline V gene (reference sequence). CDR3 DNA sequence: TGTGCCAGCTCTGGTCAGGAAGAGACCCAGTACTTC. Residues: CASSGQEETQYF.